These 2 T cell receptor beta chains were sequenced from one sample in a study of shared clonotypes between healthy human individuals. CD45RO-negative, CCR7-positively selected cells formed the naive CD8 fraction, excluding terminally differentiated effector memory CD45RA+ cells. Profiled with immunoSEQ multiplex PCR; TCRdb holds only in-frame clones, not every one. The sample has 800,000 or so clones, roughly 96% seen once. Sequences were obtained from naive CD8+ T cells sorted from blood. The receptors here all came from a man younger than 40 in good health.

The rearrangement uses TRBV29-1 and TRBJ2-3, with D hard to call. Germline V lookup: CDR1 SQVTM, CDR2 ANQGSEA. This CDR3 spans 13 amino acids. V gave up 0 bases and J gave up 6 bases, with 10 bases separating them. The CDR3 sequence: CSVEDGMSDTQYF. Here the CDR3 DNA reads TGCAGCGTTGAAGATGGGATGTCGGATACGCAGTATTTT.

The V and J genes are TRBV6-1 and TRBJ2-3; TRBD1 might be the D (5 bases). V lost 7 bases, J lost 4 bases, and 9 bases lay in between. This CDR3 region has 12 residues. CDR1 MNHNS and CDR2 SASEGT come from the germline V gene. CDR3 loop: CASNDRPDTQYF. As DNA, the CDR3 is TGTGCCAGCAATGACAGACCAGATACGCAGTATTTT.